The entry below describes one T cell receptor beta chain. As yet, its antigen is unknown. Per the germline V gene, CDR1 is MNHEY and CDR2 is SVGEGT. V lost 2 bases to trimming and J lost 4 bases, with 12 bases between them. The CDR3 contains 15 residues. Sequenced by immunoSEQ multiplex PCR; TCRdb stores in-frame clones only, minus some. The sample holds more than 60,000 clones, 70% to 85% seen once. These data belong to a study of vaccination effects on CD4 cells after COVID-19. Sequencing was preceded by expansion of antigen-specific CD4+ T cells with viral peptide pools in the ViraFEST assay. With roughly nine days of culture completed, CD4+ T cells were isolated. Either the mRNA-1273 or the BNT162b2 vaccine was given to participants as two doses. Vaccine recipients, nucleocapsid antibody negative, had no prior SARS-CoV-2 infection. Each culture well received under 2.5 million PBMC. These cells were then cultured in IMDM with 7.5 to 10 IU/ml IL-2 and 9 to 10 ug/ml peptides.

The clonotype comes from a human donor who received a COVID-19 vaccine. The sequenced sample was CD4+ T cells from PBMCs cultured with HCoV-229E spike peptides, obtained after COVID-19 vaccination. The V gene is TRBV6-2 or TRBV6-3, the J gene TRBJ1-5; D remains unclear. DNA of the CDR3: TGTGCCAGCAGTTACGCGGCAGGCCCTAATCAGCCCCAGCATTTT. Encoded protein: CASSYAAGPNQPQHF.